The TCR beta chain described here comes from a study of blood T cell repertoires in COVID-19. The wider study: Specimens from acute and convalescent COVID-19 originated in the United States, Italy and Spain. PBMCs, B-cell-depleted T cells, or T cells were the source of the cDNA or gDNA that made up the material.

The assay was immunoSEQ multiplex PCR, and TCRdb's table has in-frame clones only and misses some. This sample has approximately 170,000 clones, with roughly 86% found just once. This CDR3 has 15 amino acids. The V gene end was trimmed by 4 bases and the J gene end by 5 bases; junction bases not matched to a gene: 4. The germline V gene has CDR1 SGHTS and CDR2 YDEGEE. Sequencing was performed on peripheral blood. This sequence originates from a man aged 35-49 years who had recovered from COVID-19. The J gene is TRBJ2-1, the V gene TRBV5-8; 12 bases fit TRBD2. The CDR3 is CASSVGLAGDNEQFF. In DNA, the CDR3 is TGTGCCAGCAGCGTGGGACTAGCGGGCGACAATGAGCAGTTCTTC.